This T cell receptor beta chain was observed in a study of cytomegalovirus exposure and HLA in healthy donors. Regarding the study as a whole: In an earlier analysis, in roughly 600 donors, most V segments appeared productive either ~87% or ~30% of the time. Being indistinguishable, some V segments were excluded, TRBV6-2 and TRBV6-3 among them.

CDR3 size: 14 residues. The V and J ends lost 7 bases and 2 bases, in that order; junction bases with no gene match: 6. Germline V gene lookup returns CDR1 MNHNY and CDR2 SVGAGI (reference sequence). There are a few counts of this clone. Its matching antigen is unknown. Primers included in the PCR were 60 Vbeta and 13 Jbeta primers. Here immunoSEQ multiplex PCR was the method, and the copy in TCRdb shows in-frame clones only, minus some. The sample records some 200,000 clones, roughly three quarters being singletons. This TCR was recovered from a male donor in good health and CMV-seropositive. The sequenced sample was PBMCs. The gene calls are TRBV6-6 and TRBJ2-5; TRBD2 matches 8 bases. The CDR3 reads CASTPSGGQETQYF. CDR3 DNA: TGTGCCAGCACCCCGAGCGGGGGACAAGAGACCCAGTACTTC.